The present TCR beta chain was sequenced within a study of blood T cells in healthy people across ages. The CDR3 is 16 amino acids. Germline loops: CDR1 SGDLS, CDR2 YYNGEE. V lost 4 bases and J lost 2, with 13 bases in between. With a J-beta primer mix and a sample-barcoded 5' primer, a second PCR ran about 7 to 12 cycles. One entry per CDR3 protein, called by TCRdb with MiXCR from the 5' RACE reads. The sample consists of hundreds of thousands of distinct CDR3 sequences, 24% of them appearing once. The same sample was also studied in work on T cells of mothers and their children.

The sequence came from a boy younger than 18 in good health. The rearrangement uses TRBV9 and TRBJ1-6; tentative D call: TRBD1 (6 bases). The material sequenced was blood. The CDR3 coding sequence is TGTGCCAGCAGCTCACGACAGGCCCCCTATAATTCACCCCTCCACTTT. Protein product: CASSSRQAPYNSPLHF.